This T cell receptor beta chain was documented in a study of T cells in Graves' hyperthyroidism and ophthalmopathy. In this sample, this clonotype turned up many times. The antigen is undetermined. RNA transcripts served as the template for amplifying TCR beta CDR3 regions. The HTBI primer set drove a first-round RT-PCR of the TCR CDR3. TCRdb re-called the multiplex PCR reads through MiXCR, storing one row per CDR3 protein. The sample has about 600,000 distinct CDR3 sequences, about a sixth seen once. Germline V gives CDR1 MNHNS, CDR2 SASEGT. Trimming removed 2 bases from V and 2 bases from J, with 13 bases in between. This CDR3 contains 16 residues. Study results and limitations: The model made its ophthalmopathy prediction, and onset followed a median about 6.8 months later.

The V gene is TRBV6-1, the J gene TRBJ2-1, with TRBD2 as a possible D gene (5 bases). The receptor was isolated from a woman aged 35 to 49 with Graves' ophthalmopathy. The sequenced sample was blood. The DNA for the CDR3 is TGTGCCAGCAGTGAAATGGCTAGCCCTCCCTACAATGAGCAGTTCTTC. This encodes CASSEMASPPYNEQFF.